The rows below give T cell receptor beta chains drawn from one sample of a study of a mutant IDH1 vaccine in newly diagnosed glioma. TCRdb's copy holds only in-frame clones and misses some; the assay was immunoSEQ multiplex PCR. The top ten hold approximately 2.6% of the sample, which has about 23,000 clones, roughly 83% seen once. Antigens for these TCRs are unknown. The material was PBMCs, obtained from a glioma patient whose treatment included an IDH1 peptide vaccine. Every receptor here comes from a man aged 40-49 years with glioma. CDR3s include the opening cysteine and the closing phenylalanine or tryptophan. D genes are given only for firm matches. Expanded clones are given a class, and other clones once, few, many or no size at all.

>TRBJ1-1|.|.|TRBV7-6
TGTGCCAGCAGCTTACAGGGTTTGGGCACTGAAGCTTTCTTT
CASSLQGLGTEAFF
>TRBJ2-3|few|TRBD2|TRBV4-3
TGCGCCAGCAGCCAAGATGTAGCTAGCGGGAGCATAGATACGCAGTATTTT
CASSQDVASGSIDTQYF
>TRBJ2-3|once|.|TRBV9
TGTGCCAGCAGCGTAGGGACTGTTACAGATACGCAGTATTTT
CASSVGTVTDTQYF
>TRBJ1-1|once|.|TRBV7-2
TGTGCCAGCAGCTTAAGGGCTTTCTTT
CASSLRAFF
>TRBJ2-1|.|.|TRBV5-4
TGTGCCAGCAGCCTACCTTCCGGGACCGGCAATGAGCAGTTCTTC
CASSLPSGTGNEQFF
>TRBJ2-7|.|.|TRBV6-1
TGTGCCAGCAGTGAAGCGGCTAGCTACGAGCAGTACTTC
CASSEAASYEQYF
>TRBJ1-2|.|.|TRBV11-2
TGTGCCAGCAGCTTAGCCCAGAACTATGGCTACACCTTC
CASSLAQNYGYTF
>TRBJ2-5|.|TRBD1|TRBV6-1
TGTGCCAGCAGTGATTCTTTAGACGACAGGGGGCGAGAGACCCAGTACTTC
CASSDSLDDRGRETQYF
>TRBJ1-2|.|.|TRBV7-3
TGTGCCAGCACCGATGGGGGTTATGGCTACACCTTC
CASTDGGYGYTF
>TRBJ1-1|.|TRBD1|TRBV4-1
TGCGCCAGCAGCCAAGACCGAGACAGGGCGGGCACTGAAGCTTTCTTT
CASSQDRDRAGTEAFF
>TRBJ1-2|.|.|TRBV7-2
TGTGCCAGCAGGCCAGGGGCCTCTTATGGCTACACCTTC
CASRPGASYGYTF
>TRBJ1-2|few|.|TRBV19
TGTGCCAGTAGTATTACAGTATATGGCTACACCTTC
CASSITVYGYTF
>TRBJ2-5|once|TRBD1|TRBV2
TGTGCCAGCAGTGGCTCGACAGGGGGAGAGACCCAGTACTTC
CASSGSTGGETQYF
>TRBJ2-7|once|.|TRBV10-3
TGTGCCATCAGTGAGGAAGCTGGGGGCGCCTACGAGCAGTACTTC
CAISEEAGGAYEQYF
>TRBJ2-7|.|TRBD1|TRBV27
TGTGCCAGCAGTTTCCAGGGGGCGGTCACCTACGAGCAGTACTTC
CASSFQGAVTYEQYF
>TRBJ1-2|.|.|TRBV6-4
TGTGCCAGCAGAGGGGGATATAACTATGGCTACACCTTC
CASRGGYNYGYTF
>TRBJ2-7|.|TRBD2|TRBV9
TGTGCCAGCAGCGTAACTAGCGGGAGATCCTTTCGGGACGAGCAGTACTTC
CASSVTSGRSFRDEQYF
>TRBJ2-7|.|TRBD2|TRBV19
TGTGCCAGTAGTATCAACAAGGGACTAGCGGGAGCCGAGCAGTACTTC
CASSINKGLAGAEQYF
>TRBJ2-3|.|.|TRBV27
TGTGCCAGCAGTTTAACTCCCGCCGCGTCGGATACGCAGTATTTT
CASSLTPAASDTQYF
>TRBJ2-7|.|.|TRBV7-9
TGTGCCAGCAGCCGACCGAGCGGGCGGTACTCCTACGAGCAGTACTTC
CASSRPSGRYSYEQYF
>TRBJ2-1|.|.|TRBV5-1
TGCGCCAGCAGCTTGCGAACTCAAGAGGGCTCCCTTTACAATGAGCAGTTCTTC
CASSLRTQEGSLYNEQFF
>TRBJ2-2|once|TRBD2|TRBV5-6
TGTGCCAGCAGCCAGGGACTAGCGGGAAACACCGGGGAGCTGTTTTTT
CASSQGLAGNTGELFF
>TRBJ2-2|.|.|TRBV28
TGTGCCAGCAGTCGTTACCAGGGATCTGCGAACACCGGGGAGCTGTTTTTT
CASSRYQGSANTGELFF
>TRBJ1-1|.|.|TRBV2
TGTGCCAGCAGAGGGATGGGGGCAGAGGGCACTGAAGCTTTCTTT
CASRGMGAEGTEAFF
>TRBJ2-7|.|TRBD2|TRBV9
TGTGCCAGCAGCGCCGGTATAGCGGGGCTTGGGGACGAGCAGTACTTC
CASSAGIAGLGDEQYF
>TRBJ2-7|.|TRBD2|TRBV5-4
TGTGCCAGCAGAGATGCCGGGACTAAACCCTACGAGCAGTACTTC
CASRDAGTKPYEQYF
>TRBJ1-5|.|TRBD1|TRBV28
TGTGCCAGCAGTTTAGCGACAGGGGGCGCAAGGGGCAATCAGCCCCAGCATTTT
CASSLATGGARGNQPQHF
>TRBJ2-1|.|.|TRBV5-1
TGCGCCAGCAGGGACCCTACTAGTATTGAGCAGTTCTTC
CASRDPTSIEQFF
>TRBJ1-5|.|TRBD1|TRBV7-9
TGTGCCAGCAGCCGGACAGGGGGCGGCCGTCAGCCCCAGCATTTT
CASSRTGGGRQPQHF
>TRBJ2-2|.|TRBD2|TRBV19
TGTGCCAGTAAACCCGGGACTAGAGCCACCGGGGAGCTGTTTTTT
CASKPGTRATGELFF
>TRBJ1-2|.|.|TRBV14
TGTGCCAGCAGCCCGCCAATGGCCGTATATGATGGCTACACCTTC
CASSPPMAVYDGYTF
>TRBJ2-7|.|TRBD2|TRBV7-9
TGTGCCAGCAGCTTAGAGGGACTAGCGGGGGCCCTAAGCTCCTACGAGCAGTACTTC
CASSLEGLAGALSSYEQYF
>TRBJ2-7|.|TRBD2|TRBV19
TGTGCCAGTGGCCGGGCGGGAGGCTACGAGCAGTACTTC
CASGRAGGYEQYF
>TRBJ1-2|once|.|TRBV28
TGTGCCAGCAGTTTACAGGGGATTGGCTACACCTTC
CASSLQGIGYTF
>TRBJ1-2|.|.|TRBV9
TGTGCCAGCAGCGTATCCCCGGGACGGCCTTCTGATGGCTACACCTTC
CASSVSPGRPSDGYTF
>TRBJ1-5|.|.|TRBV6-1
TGTGCCAGCAGTGGGGCTAGGACAGTTAGCAATCAGCCCCAGCATTTT
CASSGARTVSNQPQHF
>TRBJ1-1|.|.|TRBV6-5
TGTGCCAGCACCTTCGGGCCTGACACTGAAGCTTTCTTT
CASTFGPDTEAFF
>TRBJ2-7|.|TRBD2|TRBV5-1
TGCGCCAGCGTACCCGATAGCGGGAGTTACTACGAGCAGTACTTC
CASVPDSGSYYEQYF